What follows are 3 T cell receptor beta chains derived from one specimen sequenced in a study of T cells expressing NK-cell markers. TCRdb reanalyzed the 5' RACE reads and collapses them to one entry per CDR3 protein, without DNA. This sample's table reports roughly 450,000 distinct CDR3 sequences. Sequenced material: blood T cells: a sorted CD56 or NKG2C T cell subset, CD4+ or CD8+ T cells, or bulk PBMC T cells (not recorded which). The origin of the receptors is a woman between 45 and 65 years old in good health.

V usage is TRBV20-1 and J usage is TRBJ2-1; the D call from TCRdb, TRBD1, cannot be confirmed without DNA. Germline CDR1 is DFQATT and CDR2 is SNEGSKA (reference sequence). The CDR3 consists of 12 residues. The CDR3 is CSAGRQVNEQFF.

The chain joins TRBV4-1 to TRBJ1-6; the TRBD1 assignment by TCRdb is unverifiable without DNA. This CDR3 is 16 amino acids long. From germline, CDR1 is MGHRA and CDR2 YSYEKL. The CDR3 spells CASSQDSGGLYSPLHF.

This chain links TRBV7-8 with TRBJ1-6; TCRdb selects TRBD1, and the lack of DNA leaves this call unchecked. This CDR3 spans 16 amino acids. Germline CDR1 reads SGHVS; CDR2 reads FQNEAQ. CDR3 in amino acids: CASSLGQGALNSPLHF.